Shown below are 6 T cell receptor beta chains from a single sample sequenced in a study of T cells in Graves' hyperthyroidism and ophthalmopathy (dated by TCRdb to between 2018 and 2021). Library generation was performed with multiplex PCR. Sequencing was performed on an Illumina HiSeq 2000. The TCR beta CDR3 regions were amplified from the RNA transcripts. A first-round RT-PCR of the TCR CDR3 used the HTBI primer set with the Qiagen OneStep RT-PCR kit. Clones were called with MiXCR by TCRdb after fastp trimmed the public reads at Q25, and only in-frame beta chains were retained. Every entry covers one CDR3 protein and lists the most common genes and DNA from its rows. This sample lists about half a million distinct CDR3 sequences; approximately 25% were detected once. The top ten clonotypes cover around 11% of the sample. The material sequenced was blood. These receptors were collected from a woman aged 30 to 39 with Graves' ophthalmopathy.

In its sample, this clonotype was seen many times. The chain carries TRBV5-1 and TRBJ1-2; weak D call: TRBD1 (6 bases). CDR1 and CDR2 (germline): SGHRS, YFSETQ. V lost 4 bases and J 6 bases, leaving 16 bases between the germline ends. The CDR3 extends over 14 amino acids. CDR3 region: CASSRPAQGDGYTF. In nucleotides, the CDR3 is TGCGCCAGCAGCCGACCAGCACAGGGAGATGGCTACACCTTC.

This clonotype was recorded a few times. The chain joins TRBV20-1 to TRBJ1-1, with TRBD1 matching 7 bases. Germline assignment: CDR1 DFQATT and CDR2 SNEGSKA (reference sequence). Trimming took 5 bases from V and 1 from J; bases not matched to a gene: 4. The CDR3 consists of 13 residues. The CDR3 loop reads CSAGQDPNTEAFF. In nucleotides, the CDR3 is TGCAGTGCTGGACAGGATCCGAACACTGAAGCTTTCTTT.

Many counts were recorded for this clonotype. The rearrangement joins TRBV2 to TRBJ1-2; 7 nucleotides align to TRBD1. V trimming: 8 bases; J trimming: 2 bases; junction bases outside the gene matches: 5. The V gene's germline CDR1 is SNHLY and CDR2 FYNNEI. The CDR3 is 13 residues long. DNA of the CDR3: TGTGCCAGCCGGGGACAGACAAACTATGGCTACACCTTC. It translates to CASRGQTNYGYTF.

The V and J genes are TRBV6-1 and TRBJ2-2; a possible D gene is TRBD2 (5 bases). This CDR3 is 12 amino acids long. From germline, CDR1 is MNHNS and CDR2 SASEGT. Trimming removed 4 bases from V and 9 bases from J, with 9 bases in between. The CDR3 spells CASSVRGRELFF. The CDR3, as DNA: TGTGCCAGCAGTGTGCGCGGGCGGGAGCTGTTTTTT.

This clonotype has just a few counts. This sequence joins TRBV20-1 and TRBJ1-5; D unresolved. The CDR3 extends over 12 amino acids. Trimming removed 6 bases at V and 2 bases at J, with 8 bases between. The germline V gene encodes CDR1 DFQATT and CDR2 SNEGSKA (reference sequence). The CDR3 region is CSAPDRNQPQHF. CDR3 coding DNA: TGCAGTGCCCCGGACCGCAATCAGCCCCAGCATTTT.

This clonotype was seen at least ten times. This chain connects TRBV19 to TRBJ1-3; D is uncertain. CDR1 is LNHDA and CDR2 is SQIVND in the germline V gene (reference sequence). With 5 bases removed from V and 6 bases from J, the gap between germline ends came to 14 bases. The CDR3 sequence is 14 residues long. The DNA for the CDR3 is TGTGCCAGTAGTCAAGCACCAGTCGCAAACACCATATATTTT. Translating it yields CASSQAPVANTIYF.